This T cell receptor beta chain was identified during a study of cytomegalovirus exposure and HLA in healthy donors. Germline V gene lookup returns CDR1 SGHTA and CDR2 FQGNSA. J gave up 3 bases and V 3 bases, and 3 bases lay outside the gene matches. CDR3 length: 14 residues. Here immunoSEQ multiplex PCR was the method, and the copy in TCRdb shows in-frame clones only, minus some. This table holds 250,000 to 400,000 clones, 70% to 90% found once. Specimen: PBMCs. This clonotype originated in a man aged 25-40 years in good health and CMV-seronegative. The chain couples TRBV7-2 to TRBJ2-3; 7 nucleotides line up with TRBD2. CDR3 in DNA: TGTGCCAGCAGCTTTTGGGGGGGAACAGATACGCAGTATTTT. Protein: CASSFWGGTDTQYF.